The 22 T cell receptor beta chains below all came from one sample that was sequenced in a study of T cells after yellow fever vaccination. TCRdb reanalysed the 5' RACE reads using MiXCR and keeps one entry per CDR3 protein. The data contain some 300,000 distinct CDR3 sequences, 3.6% of them seen just once; the ten biggest clones take up around 22%. Sequencing used PBMCs, obtained on the day of the yellow fever booster vaccination. Receptors originate from a man younger than 30 who received the YFV17D yellow fever vaccine.

In this sample, this clonotype turned up many times. The chain is built from TRBV5-1 and TRBJ2-5; no firm D call. Germline CDR1 and CDR2: SGHRS and YFSETQ. V shed 0 bases and J shed 1 base, with 10 bases lying between them. The CDR3 is made up of 15 amino acids. CDR3 amino acids: CASSLAISFQETQYF. For the CDR3, the DNA is TGCGCCAGCAGCTTGGCCATTTCATTCCAAGAGACCCAGTACTTC.

This chain uses TRBV20-1 with TRBJ1-2, with D unresolved. The ends were cut back, 6 bases at V and 6 bases at J, with 8 bases in the middle. Per germline, CDR1 DFQATT and CDR2 SNEGSKA (reference sequence). The CDR3 contains 10 residues. CDR3 nucleotides: TGCAGTGCCTTGGAGGATGGCTACACCTTC. It encodes CSALEDGYTF.

The chain employs TRBV19 and TRBJ1-5; TRBD1 might be the D (6 bases). Trimming took 7 bases from V and 5 from J, leaving 9 bases between them. Germline CDR1 is LNHDA and CDR2 is SQIVND (reference sequence). The CDR3 covers 12 residues. The CDR3 reads CASNREDQPQHF. The CDR3 DNA sequence: TGTGCCAGTAACAGGGAGGATCAGCCCCAGCATTTT.

The chain is built from TRBV29-1 and TRBJ1-1; the D gene is possibly TRBD1 (5 bases). The CDR3 length is 14 residues. Germline values: CDR1 SQVTM, CDR2 ANQGSEA. V lost 4 bases to trimming and J lost 6 bases, with 18 bases between them. The DNA for the CDR3 is TGCAGCGTTGTCGTGTCCGGGGGGGAGGCTGAAGCTTTCTTT. Protein sequence: CSVVVSGGEAEAFF.

This clonotype was counted at least ten times. The chain recombines TRBV6-2 or TRBV6-3 with TRBJ1-2; D remains ambiguous. CDR3 length: 13 residues. In germline, CDR1 is MNHEY, CDR2 SVGEGT. Trimming took 2 bases from V and 2 from J, leaving 6 bases between them. As DNA, the CDR3 is TGTGCCAGCAGTTACGCCAGGAACTATGGCTACACCTTC. Translated, it gives CASSYARNYGYTF.

This clonotype was found many times. The CDR3 region is CASSTPGQSLFF. The DNA for the CDR3 is TGTGCCAGCAGCACCCCGGGACAATCTTTGTTCTTC. V is TRBV9 and J is TRBJ2-1, with a tentative D call TRBD1 (6 bases). In germline, CDR1 is SGDLS, CDR2 YYNGEE. Trimming took off 4 bases at V and 15 bases at J, with 17 bases between the two ends. This CDR3 spans 12 amino acids.

This clonotype was seen ten or more times. The chain employs TRBV25-1 and TRBJ2-2, with D unresolved. The germline gives CDR1 MGHDK, CDR2 SYGVNS. CDR3 length: 12 residues. V lost 2 bases to trimming and J lost 5 bases, with 3 bases between them. CDR3 sequence: CASSEVTGELFF. As DNA, the CDR3 is TGTGCCAGCAGTGAAGTAACCGGGGAGCTGTTTTTT.

The V call is TRBV7-3, the J call TRBJ2-7, with 8 bases fitting TRBD2. Trimming took 5 bases from V and 3 from J; bases not matched to a gene: 9. The CDR3 contains 15 residues. Germline assignment: CDR1 SGHTA and CDR2 FQGTGA. In nucleotides, the CDR3 is TGTGCCAGCAGCAGTCAGCGGGGGCCTGGCTACGAGCAGTACTTC. Encoded protein: CASSSQRGPGYEQYF.

The sample holds a few counts of this clonotype. The V call is TRBV29-1, the J call TRBJ2-7; 11 bases are shared with TRBD2. The V gene's germline CDR1 is SQVTM and CDR2 ANQGSEA. V was clipped by 4 bases and J by 7 bases; unmatched bases: 6. The CDR3 consists of 13 residues. CDR3: CSVGLAGKREQYF. The CDR3 nucleotides read TGCAGCGTTGGACTAGCGGGAAAGCGGGAGCAGTACTTC.

This clonotype was recorded many times. J is TRBJ2-7 and V is TRBV7-9; D unresolved. V lost 5 bases and J lost 4, with 21 bases in between. Per the germline V gene, CDR1 is SEHNR and CDR2 is FQNEAQ (reference sequence). CDR3 size: 16 residues. CDR3 amino acids: CASSLGVDPDSYEQYV. CDR3 nucleotide sequence: TGTGCCAGCAGCCTTGGGGTGGATCCGGATTCTTACGAGCAGTACGTC.

In this sample, this clonotype turned up a few times. V usage is TRBV20-1 and J usage is TRBJ2-3; tentative D call: TRBD1 (5 bases). This CDR3 contains 13 residues. Germline V gene data show CDR1 as DFQATT and CDR2 as SNEGSKA (reference sequence). Trimming took off 1 base at V and 4 bases at J, with 9 bases between the two ends. The CDR3 DNA follows: TGCAGTGCTAGAGTCCTAGGGGCAGATACGCAGTATTTT. Protein product: CSARVLGADTQYF.

This clonotype was detected ten times or more. The chain employs TRBV15 and TRBJ2-3, with TRBD1 matching 10 bases. V lost 3 bases to trimming and J lost 6 bases; unmatched junction nucleotides: 6. This CDR3 has 15 amino acids. Germline loops: CDR1 LNHNV, CDR2 YYDKDF (reference sequence). CDR3 DNA: TGTGCCACCAGCAGGCCTGGACAGGGGGTCGATACGCAGTATTTT. Its protein product is CATSRPGQGVDTQYF.

This CDR3 is CASSRGGSTGELFF. The CDR3 DNA reads as TGTGCCAGCAGCCGAGGGGGGAGCACCGGGGAGCTGTTTTTT. The V and J genes are TRBV3-1 and TRBJ2-2; either TRBD1 or TRBD2 may supply D (6 bases each). The V end was cut by 4 bases, the J end by 4 bases, with 10 bases between. This CDR3 is built from 14 residues. The germline CDR1 and CDR2 sequences are LGHDT and YNNKEL (reference sequence).

Ten or more counts support this clonotype. V gene TRBV7-3 combines with J gene TRBJ2-5; 8 bases align to TRBD2. Germline lookup yields CDR1 SGHTA and CDR2 FQGTGA. V shed 4 bases, J shed 0 bases, and the junction held 13 bases outside the gene matches. The CDR3 spans 18 residues. Here the CDR3 reads CASSSRPVLAGNQETQYF. In DNA form, the CDR3 reads TGTGCCAGCAGCTCCCGCCCGGTGTTAGCGGGGAACCAAGAGACCCAGTACTTC.

This clonotype appeared a few times. This chain links TRBV14 with TRBJ2-1; D gene ambiguous. This CDR3 contains 13 residues. The germline CDR1 and CDR2 sequences are SGHDN and FVKESK. Trimming cost V 1 base and J 12 bases, with 13 bases left between them. The CDR3 spells CASSQAVQFLQFF. The CDR3 DNA is TGTGCCAGCAGCCAAGCGGTCCAGTTCTTGCAGTTCTTC. Full variable domain (outside the CDR3, taken from reference TRBV14 and TRBJ2-1): EAGVTQFPSHSVIEKGQTVTLRCDPISGHDNLYWYRRVMGKEIKFLLHFVKESKQDESGMPNNRFLAERTGGTYSTLKVQPAELEDSGVYFCASSQAVQFLQFFGPGTRLTVL.

At least ten counts were recorded for this clonotype. The chain uses TRBV18 and TRBJ1-2; D unclear. The CDR3 loop spans 15 amino acids. Trimming removed 3 bases from V and 0 bases from J, with 11 bases in between. Looked up from germline, CDR1 is KGHSH and CDR2 is LQKENI. The CDR3 sequence: CASSPLADANYGYTF. CDR3 coding DNA: TGTGCCAGCTCACCGTTAGCAGACGCTAACTATGGCTACACCTTC.

This clonotype appeared many times. The V gene is TRBV11-3, the J gene TRBJ2-2, with a tentative D call TRBD2 (6 bases). This CDR3 contains 16 residues. Trimming removed 5 bases from V and 1 base from J, with 14 bases in between. The germline V gene encodes CDR1 SGHNT and CDR2 YENEEA. CDR3 nucleotide sequence: TGTGCCAGCAGCAGTTTAGCGGTGGGGAACACCGGGGAGCTGTTTTTT. As protein: CASSSLAVGNTGELFF.

Ten or more counts support this clonotype. The chain carries TRBV20-1 and TRBJ1-2, with D perhaps matching TRBD1 (5 bases). The germline V gene encodes CDR1 DFQATT and CDR2 SNEGSKA (reference sequence). The length of the CDR3 is 17 residues. The ends were cut back, 3 bases at V and 8 bases at J, with 28 bases in the middle. The CDR3 DNA is TGCAGTGCTAGGATTAAAGGGGTAGGACTAAGTAGAGAAGGCTACACCTTC. This codes for CSARIKGVGLSREGYTF.

This clonotype turned up a few times. The rearrangement joins TRBV4-1 to TRBJ2-5; 9 bases are a match to TRBD1. The CDR3 contains 17 residues. After removal of 1 base from V and 3 bases from J, the junction contained 9 bases not matched to a gene. CDR1 MGHRA and CDR2 YSYEKL come from the germline V gene. CDR3 in amino acids: CASSQARTGEWEETQYF. The CDR3 coding sequence is TGCGCCAGCAGCCAAGCGAGGACAGGGGAATGGGAAGAGACCCAGTACTTC.

V usage is TRBV28 and J usage is TRBJ1-2; D ambiguous. The germline V and J ends were trimmed by 6 bases and 7 bases, with 12 bases remaining between them. The V gene's germline CDR1 is MDHEN and CDR2 SYDVKM. This CDR3 contains 12 residues. This chain's CDR3 is CASSSAPGGYTF. The CDR3 DNA sequence: TGTGCCAGCAGCTCTGCTCCAGGTGGCTACACCTTC.

In its sample, this clonotype was seen many times. The rearrangement joins TRBV20-1 to TRBJ2-1; D is perhaps TRBD2 (7 bases). Germline-derived CDR1 and CDR2 are DFQATT and SNEGSKA (reference sequence). The CDR3 totals 15 residues. Trimming removed 3 bases at V and 9 bases at J, with 21 bases between. CDR3 amino acids: CSAREGDYQGGEQFF. CDR3 nucleotide sequence: TGCAGTGCTAGGGAGGGGGACTACCAAGGGGGTGAGCAGTTCTTC.

In its sample, this clonotype was seen many times. The chain carries TRBV20-1 and TRBJ2-7, with 8 bases matching TRBD2. J gave up 1 base and V 3 bases, and 5 bases lay outside the gene matches. Looked up from germline, CDR1 is DFQATT and CDR2 is SNEGSKA (reference sequence). The CDR3 totals 14 residues. In DNA, the CDR3 is TGCAGTGCTAGTGGCGGGGGGAATTCCTACGAGCAGTACTTC. Amino acids: CSASGGGNSYEQYF.